This T cell receptor (beta chain) was sequenced in a study of cytomegalovirus exposure and HLA in healthy donors. Study-level findings and limits: The authors reported that TCR beta sequences could predict HLA-A and HLA-B alleles. These predictions were accurate for most subjects in the first cohort. Productive status was seen about 90% or about 30% of the time for most TCR beta V segments in an earlier analysis.

Each donor was healthy, and each was a bone marrow donor. The PCR used 60 Vbeta and 13 Jbeta primers. Clones were read by immunoSEQ multiplex PCR, and TCRdb kept only the in-frame ones, dropping some. This table holds roughly 100,000 clones, roughly three quarters found once. The V gene's germline CDR1 is SGHRS and CDR2 YFSETQ. CDR3 length: 16 amino acids. V was clipped by 5 bases and J by 1 base, with 18 bases between them. Regarding this clone: Antigen unknown.

The chain uses TRBV5-1 and TRBJ1-2; D might be TRBD1 (6 bases). The TCR sequence derives from a man aged 25-45 years in good health and CMV-seronegative. The sample was PBMCs. CDR3 nucleotide sequence: TGCGCCAGCAGGTTACTAACAGGGTCCCTTAACTATGGCTACACCTTC. Its protein is CASRLLTGSLNYGYTF.